This T cell receptor beta chain stems from a study of blood T cell repertoires in COVID-19 (dated by TCRdb to about 2020). Context from the whole study: Collaborator samples came from the United States, Italy and Spain and covered acute and convalescent phases of COVID-19. The prospective study material was composed of cDNA or gDNA derived from T cells, B-cell-depleted T cells, or PBMCs. The dataset comprised deeply sampled blood TCRbeta repertoires from subjects exposed to, actively infected with, or recovered from COVID-19. The repertoires were made available in a free public database intended to serve as a resource for research on the immune response to SARS-CoV-2. Samples were obtained from the ongoing ImmuneRACE study (first 160 participants) and from some 1,200 subjects provided by 6 global collaborators. The sample metadata nearly always contained a de-identified subject ID, COVID-19 status, age in years and sex. Where available, HLA class I and class II types were obtained from metadata supplied by the sample provider rather than from assay-based typing. Results the study describes overall, beyond this receptor: The amount of clinical and demographic metadata varied by source and participant and was provided uncurated.

Reading from cysteine to phenylalanine, the CDR3 counts 15 amino acids. Just the 45-base CDR3 DNA is kept, in frame starting at base 1. CDR1 SGHDT and CDR2 YYEEEE are derived from the germline V gene. After removal of 0 bases from V and 5 bases from J, the junction retains 7 bases not matched to a gene. In the case of this clone: The specificity of this receptor is unknown. Base-call qualities are not available, and no considerably larger clone is one nucleotide away.

Whole blood was collected in K2EDTA tubes by collaborating institutions according to the institutions' own protocols. For TCRbeta analysis, collaborator samples were shipped as frozen whole blood, as isolated PBMCs, or as DNA extracted from either sample type. TCRbeta CDR3 regions were amplified from genomic DNA by means of the immunoSEQ Assay, a bias-controlled multiplex PCR. In the original analysis: The number of nucleated cells in each sample was estimated from the amplification of reference gene primers within the assay. Sequence reads were collapsed and filtered to measure the absolute abundance of every unique TCRbeta CDR3 rearrangement. Productive Simpson clonality was computed per sample as the square root of Simpson's diversity index over productive rearrangements. The immuneACCESS repertoire file appears here via TCRdb, limited to in-frame rearrangements. These files lack a portion of the clones; in checked studies, under half of the deficit traces to unresolved V genes, and the cause of the others is not known. The DNA gave D and trimming, while V, J and clone size come from that table. Recorded for this sample are around 260,000 clones; about 89% of them occurred a single time. Around 0.84% of the sample lies in the top ten.

The TCR was taken from a man aged 25-45 years with acute or convalescent COVID-19. The chain was built from TRBV5-6 and TRBJ2-7; TRBD1 agrees with 8 junctional bases. Specimen: peripheral blood. Here the CDR3 is given as CASSLGQGAPNEQYF. The DNA reads as follows: TGTGCCAGCAGCTTGGGGCAGGGGGCGCCAAACGAGCAGTACTTC.